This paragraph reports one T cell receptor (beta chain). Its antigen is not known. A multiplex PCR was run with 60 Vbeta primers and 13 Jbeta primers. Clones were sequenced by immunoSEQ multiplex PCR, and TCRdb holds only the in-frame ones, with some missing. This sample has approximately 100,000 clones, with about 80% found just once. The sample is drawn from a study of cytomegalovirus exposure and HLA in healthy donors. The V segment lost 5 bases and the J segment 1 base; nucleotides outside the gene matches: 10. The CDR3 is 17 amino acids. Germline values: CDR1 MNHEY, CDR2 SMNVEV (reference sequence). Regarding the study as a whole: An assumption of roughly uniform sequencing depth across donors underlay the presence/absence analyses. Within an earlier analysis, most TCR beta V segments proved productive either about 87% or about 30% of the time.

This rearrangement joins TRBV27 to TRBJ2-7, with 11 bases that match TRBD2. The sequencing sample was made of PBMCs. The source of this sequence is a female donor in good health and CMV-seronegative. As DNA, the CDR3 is TGTGCCAGCAGTGCCCTCAGCACTAGCGGGGGATCCTACGAGCAGTACTTC. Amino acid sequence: CASSALSTSGGSYEQYF.